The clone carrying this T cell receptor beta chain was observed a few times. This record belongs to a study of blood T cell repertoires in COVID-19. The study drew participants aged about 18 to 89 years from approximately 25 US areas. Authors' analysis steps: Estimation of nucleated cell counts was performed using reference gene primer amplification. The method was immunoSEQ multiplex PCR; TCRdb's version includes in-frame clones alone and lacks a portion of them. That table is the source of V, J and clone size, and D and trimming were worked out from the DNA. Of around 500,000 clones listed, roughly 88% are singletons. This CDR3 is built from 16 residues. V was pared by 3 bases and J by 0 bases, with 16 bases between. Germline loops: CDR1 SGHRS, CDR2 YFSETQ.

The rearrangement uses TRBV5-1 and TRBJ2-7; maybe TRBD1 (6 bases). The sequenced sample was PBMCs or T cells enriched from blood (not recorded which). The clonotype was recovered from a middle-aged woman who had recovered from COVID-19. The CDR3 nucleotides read TGCGCCAGCAGCTCGCTACTCCGGGACAACTCCTACGAGCAGTACTTC. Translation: CASSSLLRDNSYEQYF.